The 29 T cell receptor beta chains given below trace back to one sample, sequenced in a study of T cells after yellow fever vaccination. TCRdb processed the 5' RACE reads anew with MiXCR; each CDR3 protein has one entry. The sample includes 300,000 to 350,000 distinct CDR3 sequences, 8% to 9.5% of them seen just once. Specimen: PBMCs, collected more than 35 days after the first yellow fever vaccination. These TCRs come from a man younger than 35 who received the YFV17D yellow fever vaccine.

The chain links TRBV5-5 to TRBJ2-5; no definite D call. Per the germline V gene, CDR1 is SGHKS and CDR2 is YYEKEE (reference sequence). V was shortened by 0 bases and J by 4 bases, with 10 bases between the two germline ends. CDR3 length: 14 amino acids. CDR3 in amino acids: CASSLAGWGETQYF. The CDR3 DNA reads as TGTGCCAGCAGCTTGGCGGGCTGGGGAGAGACCCAGTACTTC.

As to this clonotype: A much larger clone differs from this one at a single base, so this may be a read error. V usage is TRBV5-4 and J usage is TRBJ1-2; D remains unclear. The germline V gene encodes CDR1 SGHNT and CDR2 YYREEE (reference sequence). Trimming took 3 bases from V and 7 from J, leaving 13 bases between them. The CDR3 spans 13 residues. In nucleotides, the CDR3 is TGTGCCAGCAGCTGGCCCGGGTGGAGTGGCTACACCTTC. This codes for CASSWPGWSGYTF.

This clonotype was found a few times. V usage is TRBV7-2 and J usage is TRBJ2-5; 8 nucleotides match TRBD1. The CDR3 length is 14 residues. CDR1 and CDR2 from the germline V gene are SGHTA and FQGNSA. V was clipped by 4 bases and J by 5 bases; unmatched bases: 6. CDR3: CASSSGQAVETQYF. CDR3 in DNA: TGTGCCAGCAGCTCGGGACAGGCCGTCGAGACCCAGTACTTC.

This chain connects TRBV20-1 to TRBJ2-7; D is perhaps TRBD1 (6 bases). Trimming took 0 bases from V and 2 from J, leaving 14 bases between them. Germline assignment: CDR1 DFQATT and CDR2 SNEGSKA (reference sequence). The CDR3 has 15 residues. The CDR3 DNA reads TGCAGTGCTAGAGATAACAGGGTACCGACCTACGAGCAGTACTTC. The encoded protein is CSARDNRVPTYEQYF.

This clonotype was counted a few times. V is TRBV12-3 or TRBV12-4 and J is TRBJ1-1; D not certain. This CDR3 has 15 amino acids. Trimming removed 1 base from V and 1 base from J, with 10 bases in between. The CDR3 loop is CASSLVGSGNTEAFF. The CDR3 coding sequence is TGTGCCAGCAGTTTAGTCGGGTCCGGGAACACTGAAGCTTTCTTT.

The chain joins TRBV5-1 to TRBJ2-2; 10 nucleotides agree with TRBD2. J lost 6 bases, V lost 2 bases, and 4 bases had no gene match. This CDR3 spans 15 amino acids. Germline V gene lookup returns CDR1 SGHRS and CDR2 YFSETQ. In nucleotides, the CDR3 is TGCGCCAGCAGCTTAGGGACTAGCGTCGCCGGGGAGCTGTTTTTT. This encodes CASSLGTSVAGELFF.

Notes on this clonotype: The junction and the germline gene differ at one end; a read error may be behind it. The chain combines TRBV29-1 with TRBJ1-2, with no clear D. The CDR3 is 13 residues long. CDR1 is SQVTM, CDR2 ANQGSEA, per germline. CDR3 coding DNA: TGCAGCGCTCTAGGAGGTCCGTCCCATGGCTACAACTTC. It specifies CSALGGPSHGYNF.

This clonotype has just a few counts. The J gene is TRBJ1-1, the V gene TRBV6-2 or TRBV6-3; D may be TRBD1 (5 bases). The germline CDR1 and CDR2 sequences are MNHEY and SVGEGT. The CDR3 has 16 amino acids. Deletions cut 0 bases from V and 1 base from J, with 12 bases between. CDR3: CASSYSIWRGNTEAFF. The CDR3 nucleotides read TGTGCCAGCAGTTACTCGATCTGGAGGGGGAACACTGAAGCTTTCTTT.

This clonotype was seen a few times. V gene TRBV12-3 or TRBV12-4 combines with J gene TRBJ2-1; D gene uncertain. CDR3 length: 11 residues. Trimming removed 5 bases from V and 10 bases from J, with 9 bases in between. For the CDR3, the DNA is TGTGCCAGCAGTCCACTTGAGGAGCAGTTCTTC. This sequence encodes CASSPLEEQFF.

This clonotype turned up a few times. The chain recombines TRBV6-5 with TRBJ2-1; 9 bases line up with TRBD2. The CDR3 covers 17 residues. Germline trimming cut 2 bases from V and 2 bases from J; bases unmatched to any gene: 7. Germline loops: CDR1 MNHEY, CDR2 SVGAGI. The CDR3 DNA reads TGTGCCAGCAGTTACGGTGTAGCGGGGGTCCCCTACAATGAGCAGTTCTTC. It translates to CASSYGVAGVPYNEQFF.

This clonotype turned up a few times. The V and J genes are TRBV5-1 and TRBJ2-2; 13 nucleotides agree with TRBD2. After removal of 4 bases from V and 5 bases from J, the junction contained 8 bases not matched to a gene. In germline, CDR1 is SGHRS, CDR2 YFSETQ. The CDR3 length is 17 residues. The CDR3 DNA is TGCGCCAGCAGCCGGAGAACTAGCGGGGGGGAGACCGGGGAGCTGTTTTTT. Residues: CASSRRTSGGETGELFF.

The chain couples TRBV6-1 to TRBJ1-3; D gene uncertain. Germline V gene sequence: CDR1 MNHNS, CDR2 SASEGT. This CDR3 is built from 15 residues. Trimming left V 6 bases short and J 0 bases short, with 12 bases between. CDR3 nucleotide sequence: TGTGCCAGCAGCCCACTTCGAAGCTCTGGAAACACCATATATTTT. Translating it yields CASSPLRSSGNTIYF.

This clonotype was counted between two and nine times. CDR3 region: CASSLSLSAARTDTQYF. The CDR3 region has the DNA TGTGCCAGCAGTTTGAGTTTGTCGGCGGCCCGCACAGATACGCAGTATTTT. This chain uses TRBV12-3 or TRBV12-4 with TRBJ2-3; no firm D call. CDR3 length equals 17 residues. V was trimmed by 3 bases and J by 1 base, leaving 17 bases between them.

This clonotype was observed a handful of times. The chain has TRBV2 and TRBJ2-1, with 11 bases that match TRBD1. CDR1 SNHLY and CDR2 FYNNEI come from the germline V gene. V was pared by 7 bases and J by 7 bases, with 3 bases of the junction left unmatched. The CDR3 spans 13 residues. CDR3 nucleotide sequence: TGTGCCAGCACGGGGGACAGGGGGAATGAGCAGTTCTTC. This translates into CASTGDRGNEQFF.

This clonotype was observed a few times. The chain is built from TRBV4-3 and TRBJ2-1; D call uncertain. CDR3 length equals 13 residues. The germline gives CDR1 LGHNA, CDR2 YSLEER. The V end was cut by 3 bases, the J end by 5 bases, with 8 bases between. The CDR3 DNA sequence: TGCGCCAGCAGCCACGGGTTCAACAATGAGCAGTTCTTC. It specifies CASSHGFNNEQFF.

The chain uses TRBV5-1 and TRBJ2-5, with 7 bases identical to TRBD2. Germline V gene data show CDR1 as SGHRS and CDR2 as YFSETQ. This CDR3 spans 17 amino acids. V trimming: 4 bases; J trimming: 5 bases; junction bases outside the gene matches: 17. CDR3 nucleotide sequence: TGCGCCAGCAGCCCGGGACTACGCACGTACCCCACGGAGACCCAGTACTTC. Translation gives CASSPGLRTYPTETQYF.

This clonotype was seen a few times. The chain uses TRBV5-1 and TRBJ2-5; either TRBD1 or TRBD2 may fit D (5 bases each). This CDR3 region has 12 residues. Trimming stripped 2 bases from V and 9 bases from J, with 11 bases between. Germline V gives CDR1 SGHRS, CDR2 YFSETQ. The CDR3 DNA reads TGCGCCAGCAGCTTCGGGATGGGGGCCCAGTACTTC. It yields the protein CASSFGMGAQYF.

Ten or more counts support this clonotype. The chain recombines TRBV5-6 with TRBJ1-1; weak D call: TRBD1 (5 bases). Trimming removed 3 bases from V and 6 bases from J, with 18 bases in between. Germline V gene lookup returns CDR1 SGHDT and CDR2 YYEEEE. This CDR3 is built from 15 residues. CDR3 sequence reads: CASSSLGPLGAEAFF. CDR3 DNA sequence: TGTGCCAGCAGCTCCCTGGGACCGCTCGGGGCTGAAGCTTTCTTT.

This clonotype was found a few times. The chain combines TRBV12-3 or TRBV12-4 with TRBJ2-5; TRBD1 matches at 8 bases. The CDR3 length is 14 residues. J gave up 5 bases and V 4 bases, and 6 bases lay outside the gene matches. The CDR3: CASSSTGAGETQYF. The CDR3 region has the DNA TGTGCCAGCAGTTCGACAGGGGCAGGGGAGACCCAGTACTTC.

Ten or more counts support this clonotype. The chain is built from TRBV16 and TRBJ2-7, with 7 bases aligning to TRBD1. Per the germline V gene, CDR1 is KGHSY and CDR2 is FQNENV. The CDR3 consists of 15 residues. The V and J ends lost 3 bases and 3 bases, in that order; junction bases with no gene match: 8. The CDR3 region is CASSHKDRARYEQYF. In nucleotides, the CDR3 is TGTGCCAGCAGCCATAAAGACAGGGCGCGCTACGAGCAGTACTTC. Complete variable domain (other parts from reference TRBV16 and TRBJ2-7): GEEVAQTPKHLVRGEGQKAKLYCAPIKGHSYVFWYQQVLKNEFKFLISFQNENVFDETGMPKERFSAKCLPNSPCSLEIQATKLEDSAVYFCASSHKDRARYEQYFGPGTRLTVT.

The rearrangement links TRBV9 to TRBJ2-1; perhaps TRBD2 as D (7 bases). The CDR3 covers 15 residues. Germline V lookup: CDR1 SGDLS, CDR2 YYNGEE. The V end was cut by 3 bases, the J end by 5 bases, with 15 bases between. The CDR3 DNA sequence: TGTGCCAGCAGCGAGACGGGGGGCCGAAACAATGAGCAGTTCTTC. Protein: CASSETGGRNNEQFF.

This clonotype was found many times. Germline and junction disagree at one end, which may indicate a read error. The DNA for the CDR3 is TGTGCCAGCAGCCCAACCCCCGAGGGGCGCCGCTCCTTC. Residues: CASSPTPEGRRSF. The chain uses TRBV9 and TRBJ2-4; tentatively, D is TRBD1 or TRBD2 (5 bases each). The CDR3 sequence is 13 residues long. The germline V gene has CDR1 SGDLS and CDR2 YYNGEE.

A few counts support this clonotype. The chain carries TRBV27 and TRBJ1-5; D not certain. Germline CDR1 reads MNHEY; CDR2 reads SMNVEV (reference sequence). V was trimmed by 4 bases and J by 3 bases, leaving 7 bases between them. CDR3 length: 13 amino acids. CDR3 residues: CASSYRTNQPQHF. The DNA of the CDR3 is TGTGCCAGCAGTTATCGGACCAATCAGCCCCAGCATTTT.

This clonotype occurred many times. This chain connects TRBV23-1 to TRBJ2-1; possible D gene TRBD2, 6 bases. TRBV23-1 is reported as an ORF; its role is uncertain. CDR3 length equals 14 residues. V dropped 3 bases and J dropped 7 bases, with 13 bases sitting between them. The CDR3 DNA is TGCGCCAGCAGTCACGGCGGGGCTGAAAATGAGCAGTTCTTC. Translation: CASSHGGAENEQFF.

The genes are TRBV7-9 and TRBJ1-1; D may be TRBD1 (5 bases). The CDR3 sequence is 13 residues long. Germline loops: CDR1 SEHNR, CDR2 FQNEAQ (reference sequence). Trimming left V 7 bases short and J 1 base short, with 10 bases between. This CDR3 is CASIAGTNTEAFF. CDR3 sequence (DNA): TGTGCCAGCATCGCAGGGACGAACACTGAAGCTTTCTTT.

This clonotype showed up just a few times. One junction end does not reproduce the germline sequence, and a read error may be involved. V usage is TRBV19 and J usage is TRBJ2-3, with TRBD2 matching 11 bases. Germline assignment: CDR1 LNHDA and CDR2 SQIVND (reference sequence). The CDR3 is 14 amino acids. As DNA, the CDR3 is TGTGCCAGTAGCATAGCGGGGGGGCCTGATACGCAGTATTTT. This codes for CASSIAGGPDTQYF.

There are a few counts of this clonotype. This chain uses TRBV9 with TRBJ2-3; possible D gene TRBD2, 6 bases. This CDR3 comprises 15 residues. V was cut by 3 bases and J by 4 bases, with 15 bases left in between. Germline-derived CDR1 and CDR2 are SGDLS and YYNGEE. The CDR3 DNA reads TGTGCCAGCAGCGGGGTGGGTGCGGGGCCAGATACGCAGTATTTT. This codes for CASSGVGAGPDTQYF.

This sequence joins TRBV7-2 and TRBJ1-4, with TRBD1 as a possible D gene (5 bases). This CDR3 has 15 residues. The germline CDR1 and CDR2 sequences are SGHTA and FQGNSA. Trimming shortened V by 5 bases and J by 7 bases, and 17 bases separated the two germline ends. The CDR3 sequence: CASSPQVGAGEKLFF. CDR3 sequence (DNA): TGTGCCAGCAGCCCGCAGGTCGGGGCGGGTGAAAAACTGTTTTTT.

V usage is TRBV4-3 and J usage is TRBJ2-3; TRBD1 or TRBD2 may be the D gene (6 bases each). Germline V lookup: CDR1 LGHNA, CDR2 YSLEER. Trimming took off 1 base at V and 1 base at J, with 9 bases between the two ends. This CDR3 is built from 15 residues. The CDR3 protein is CASSQVGGRTDTQYF. The CDR3 DNA reads as TGCGCCAGCAGCCAAGTCGGGGGCCGCACAGATACGCAGTATTTT.